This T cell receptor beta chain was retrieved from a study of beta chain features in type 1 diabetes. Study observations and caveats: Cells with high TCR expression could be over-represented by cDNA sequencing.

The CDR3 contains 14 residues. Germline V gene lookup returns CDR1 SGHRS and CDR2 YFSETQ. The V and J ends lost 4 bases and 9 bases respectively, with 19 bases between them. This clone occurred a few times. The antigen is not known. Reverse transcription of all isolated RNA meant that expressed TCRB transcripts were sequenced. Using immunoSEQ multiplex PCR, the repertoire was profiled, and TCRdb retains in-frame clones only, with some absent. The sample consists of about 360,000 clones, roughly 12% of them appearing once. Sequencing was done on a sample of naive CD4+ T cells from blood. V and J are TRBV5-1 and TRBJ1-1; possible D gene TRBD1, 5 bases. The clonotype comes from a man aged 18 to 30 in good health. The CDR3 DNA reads TGCGCCAGCAGCGCGGGGGGTTGGAAGGACCAAGCTTTCTTT. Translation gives CASSAGGWKDQAFF.